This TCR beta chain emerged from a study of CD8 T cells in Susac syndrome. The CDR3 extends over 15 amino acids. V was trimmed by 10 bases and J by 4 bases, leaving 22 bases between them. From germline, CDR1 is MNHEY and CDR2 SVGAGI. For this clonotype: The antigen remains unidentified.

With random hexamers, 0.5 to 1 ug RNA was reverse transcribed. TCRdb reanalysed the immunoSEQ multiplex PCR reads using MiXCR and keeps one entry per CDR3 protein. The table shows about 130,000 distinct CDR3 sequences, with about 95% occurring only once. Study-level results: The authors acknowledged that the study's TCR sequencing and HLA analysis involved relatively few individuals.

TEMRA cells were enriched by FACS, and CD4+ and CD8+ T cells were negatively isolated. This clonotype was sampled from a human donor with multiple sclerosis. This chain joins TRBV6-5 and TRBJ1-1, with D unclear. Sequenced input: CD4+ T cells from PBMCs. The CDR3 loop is CATSGELVDGTEAFF. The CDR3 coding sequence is TGTGCCACCAGCGGGGAGTTGGTTGACGGCACTGAAGCTTTCTTT.